The table lists the clone carrying this T cell receptor (beta chain) with a few counts. MiXCR was run by TCRdb on the reads, yielding one entry per CDR3 protein. The sample contains hundreds of thousands of distinct CDR3 sequences, less than 25% of which appear only once. The record originates from a study of T cell repertoires in cytomegalovirus infection. Trimming took off 4 bases at V and 4 bases at J, with 10 bases between the two ends. The CDR3 loop spans 14 amino acids. The germline V gene has CDR1 SGHDN and CDR2 FVKESK. The V call is TRBV14, the J call TRBJ2-2; no reliable D call. The clonotype was recovered from a human donor in good health (CMV status not recorded). Some clones in this sample may be carry-over from other donors' samples. What was sequenced was CD8+ T cells from PBMCs. The CDR3 loop is CASSPFWGTGELFF. CDR3 nucleotides: TGTGCCAGCAGCCCGTTTTGGGGCACCGGGGAGCTGTTTTTT.